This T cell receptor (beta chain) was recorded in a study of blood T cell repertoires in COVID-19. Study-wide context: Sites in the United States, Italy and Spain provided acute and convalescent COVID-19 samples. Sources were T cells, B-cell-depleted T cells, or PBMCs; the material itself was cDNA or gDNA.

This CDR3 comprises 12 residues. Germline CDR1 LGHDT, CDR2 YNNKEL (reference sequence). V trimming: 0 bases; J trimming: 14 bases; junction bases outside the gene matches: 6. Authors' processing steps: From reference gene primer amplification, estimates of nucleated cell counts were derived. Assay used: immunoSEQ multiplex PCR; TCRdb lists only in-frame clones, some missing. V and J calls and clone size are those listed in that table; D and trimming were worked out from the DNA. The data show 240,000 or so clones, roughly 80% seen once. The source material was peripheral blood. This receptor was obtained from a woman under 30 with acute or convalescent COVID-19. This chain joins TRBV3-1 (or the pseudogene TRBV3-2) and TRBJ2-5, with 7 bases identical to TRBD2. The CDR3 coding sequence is TGTGCCAGCAGCCAAGATTTGACTAGCCCTTACTTC. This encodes CASSQDLTSPYF.